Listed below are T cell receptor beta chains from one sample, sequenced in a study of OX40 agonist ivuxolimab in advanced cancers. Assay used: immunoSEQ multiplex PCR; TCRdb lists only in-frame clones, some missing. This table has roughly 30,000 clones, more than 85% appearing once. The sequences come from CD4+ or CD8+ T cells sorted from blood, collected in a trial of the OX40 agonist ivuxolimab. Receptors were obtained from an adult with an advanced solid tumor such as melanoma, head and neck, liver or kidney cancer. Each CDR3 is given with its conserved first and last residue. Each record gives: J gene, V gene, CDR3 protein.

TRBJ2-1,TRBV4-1,CASSPASGSVYNEQFF
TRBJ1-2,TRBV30,CAWISYRNYGYTF
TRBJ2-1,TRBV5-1,CASSSDGSYNEQFF
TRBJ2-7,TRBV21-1,CASSKIGAPPFSYEQYF
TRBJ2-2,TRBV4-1,CASSQGPSTGGGELFF
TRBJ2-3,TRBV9,CASSVGRNTDTQYF
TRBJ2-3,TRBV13,CASSTHRGSQDTQYF
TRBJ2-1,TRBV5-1,CASSSGQGLTYNEQFF
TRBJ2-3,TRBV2,CASSSGGSSTDTQYF
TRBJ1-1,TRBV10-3,CAISEVTGERGTEAFF
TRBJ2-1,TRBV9,CASSGRDNEQFF
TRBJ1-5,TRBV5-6,CASIFWAFGSNQPQHF
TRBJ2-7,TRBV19,CASSLGLAPNEQYF
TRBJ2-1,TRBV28,CASTRREGDNEQFF
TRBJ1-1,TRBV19,CASRIQARWNTEAFF
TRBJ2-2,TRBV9,CASSVEGTSGRAGAGELFF
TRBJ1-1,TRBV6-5,CASSAGFGPRSFF
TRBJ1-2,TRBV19,CATAPIDREGYGYTF
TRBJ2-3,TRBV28,CASSSKIAGGRQGGITDTQYF
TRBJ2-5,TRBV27,CASSLRQGTETQYF
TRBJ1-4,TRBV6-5,CASSGVRDGWEKLFF
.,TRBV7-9,CASSLGSYYEQYF
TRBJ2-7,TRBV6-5,CASSYSKAPSSYEQYF
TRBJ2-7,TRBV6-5,CASSYSRGPWYEQYF
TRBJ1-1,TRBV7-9,CASSLAGNTEAFF
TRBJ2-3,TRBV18,CASSPISVMITDTQYF
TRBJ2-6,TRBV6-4,CASSARGLAGANVLTF